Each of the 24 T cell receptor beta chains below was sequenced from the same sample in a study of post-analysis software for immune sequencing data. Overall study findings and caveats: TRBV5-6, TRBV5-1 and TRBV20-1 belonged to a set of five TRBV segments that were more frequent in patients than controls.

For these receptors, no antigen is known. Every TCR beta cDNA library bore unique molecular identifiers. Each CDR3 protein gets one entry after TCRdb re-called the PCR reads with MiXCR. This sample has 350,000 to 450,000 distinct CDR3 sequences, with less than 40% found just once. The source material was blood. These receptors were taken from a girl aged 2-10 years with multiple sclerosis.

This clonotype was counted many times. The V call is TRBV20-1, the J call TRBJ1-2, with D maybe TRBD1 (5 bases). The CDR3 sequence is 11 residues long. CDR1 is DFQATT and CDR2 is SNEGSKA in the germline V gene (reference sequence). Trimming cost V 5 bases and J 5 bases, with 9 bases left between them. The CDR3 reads CSARGGYGYTF. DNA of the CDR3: TGCAGTGCTCGCGGGGGATATGGCTACACCTTC.

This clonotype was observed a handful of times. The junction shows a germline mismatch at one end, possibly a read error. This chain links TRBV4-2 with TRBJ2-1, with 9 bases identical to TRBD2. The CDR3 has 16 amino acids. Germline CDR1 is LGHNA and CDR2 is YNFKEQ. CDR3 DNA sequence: TGTGCCAGCAACCAAGTCGGTAGCGGGAGAGAAAATGAGCAGTTCTTC. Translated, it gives CASNQVGSGRENEQFF.

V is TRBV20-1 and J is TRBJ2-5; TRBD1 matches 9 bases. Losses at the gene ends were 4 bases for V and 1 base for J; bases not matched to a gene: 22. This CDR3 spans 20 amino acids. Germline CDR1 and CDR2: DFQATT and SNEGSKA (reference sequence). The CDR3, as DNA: TGCAGTGCTATTCCCCACACCAACAGGGGGCGCTTGCTGACCCAAGAGACCCAGTACTTC. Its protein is CSAIPHTNRGRLLTQETQYF.

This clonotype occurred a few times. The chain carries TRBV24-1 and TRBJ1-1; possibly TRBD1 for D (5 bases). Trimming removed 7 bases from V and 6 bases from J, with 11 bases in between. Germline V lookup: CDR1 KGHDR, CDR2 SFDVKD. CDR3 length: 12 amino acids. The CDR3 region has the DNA TGTGCCACCAGCGGGGGAAGGGCTGAAGCTTTCTTT. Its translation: CATSGGRAEAFF.

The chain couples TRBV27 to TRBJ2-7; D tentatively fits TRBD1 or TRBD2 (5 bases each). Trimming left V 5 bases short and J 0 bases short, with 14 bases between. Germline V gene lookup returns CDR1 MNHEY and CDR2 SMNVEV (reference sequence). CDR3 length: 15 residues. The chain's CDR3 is CASSGGTGDSYEQYF. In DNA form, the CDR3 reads TGTGCCAGCAGTGGGGGAACCGGGGACTCCTACGAGCAGTACTTC.

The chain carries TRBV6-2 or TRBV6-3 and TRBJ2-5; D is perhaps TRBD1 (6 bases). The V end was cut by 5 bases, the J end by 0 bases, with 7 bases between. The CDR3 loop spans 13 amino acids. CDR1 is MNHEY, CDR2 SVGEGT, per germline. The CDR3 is CASSRQDQETQYF. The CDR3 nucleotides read TGTGCCAGCAGTAGACAGGACCAAGAGACCCAGTACTTC.

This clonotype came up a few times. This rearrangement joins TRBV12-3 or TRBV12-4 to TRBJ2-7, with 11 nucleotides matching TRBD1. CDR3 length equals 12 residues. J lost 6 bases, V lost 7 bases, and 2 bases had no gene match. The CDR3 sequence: CASTGTGGEQYF. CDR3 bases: TGTGCCAGCACCGGGACAGGGGGCGAGCAGTACTTC.

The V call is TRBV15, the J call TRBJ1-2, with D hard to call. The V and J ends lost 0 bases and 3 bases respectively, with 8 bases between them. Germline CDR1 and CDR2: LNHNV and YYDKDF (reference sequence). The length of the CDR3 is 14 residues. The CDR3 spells CATSREVWDYGYTF. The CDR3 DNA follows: TGTGCCACCAGCAGAGAAGTGTGGGACTATGGCTACACCTTC. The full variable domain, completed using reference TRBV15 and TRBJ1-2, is DAMVIQNPRYQVTQFGKPVTLSCSQTLNHNVMYWYQQKSSQAPKLLFHYYDKDFNNEADTPDNFQSRRPNTSFCFLDIRSPGLGDTAMYLCATSREVWDYGYTFGSGTRLTVV.

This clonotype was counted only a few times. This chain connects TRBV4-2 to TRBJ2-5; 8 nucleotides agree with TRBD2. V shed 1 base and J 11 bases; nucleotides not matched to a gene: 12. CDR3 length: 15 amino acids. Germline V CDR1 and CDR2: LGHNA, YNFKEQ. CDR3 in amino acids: CASSQGRLAREEQYF. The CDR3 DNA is TGTGCCAGCAGCCAAGGTAGACTAGCGCGGGAAGAGCAGTACTTC.

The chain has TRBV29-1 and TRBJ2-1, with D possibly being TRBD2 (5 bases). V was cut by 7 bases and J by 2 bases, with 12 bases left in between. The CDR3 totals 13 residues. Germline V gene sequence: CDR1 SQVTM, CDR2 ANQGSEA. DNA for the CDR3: TGCAGCGGCACTAGGAACACCTACAATGAGCAGTTCTTC. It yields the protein CSGTRNTYNEQFF.

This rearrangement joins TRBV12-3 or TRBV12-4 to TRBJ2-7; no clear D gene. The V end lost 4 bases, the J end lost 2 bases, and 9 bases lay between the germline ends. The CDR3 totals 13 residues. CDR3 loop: CASSWTATYEQYF. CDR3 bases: TGTGCCAGCAGTTGGACGGCTACCTACGAGCAGTACTTC.

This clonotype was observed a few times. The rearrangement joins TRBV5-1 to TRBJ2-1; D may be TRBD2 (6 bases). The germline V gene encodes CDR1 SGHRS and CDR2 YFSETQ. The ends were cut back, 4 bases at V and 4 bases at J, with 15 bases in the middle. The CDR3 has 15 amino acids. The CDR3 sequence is CASSIPGLQYNEQFF. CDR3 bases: TGCGCCAGCAGCATTCCGGGACTTCAGTACAATGAGCAGTTCTTC. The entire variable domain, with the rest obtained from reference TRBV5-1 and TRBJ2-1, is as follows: KAGVTQTPRYLIKTRGQQVTLSCSPISGHRSVSWYQQTPGQGLQFLFEYFSETQRNKGNFPGRFSGRQFSNSRSEMNVSTLELGDSALYLCASSIPGLQYNEQFFGPGTRLTVL.

The CDR3 protein is CASSKGRNSPLHF. The CDR3 bases are TGTGCCAGCAGTAAGGGACGCAATTCACCCCTCCACTTT. The chain couples TRBV27 to TRBJ1-6; possibly TRBD1 for D (5 bases). This CDR3 has 13 residues. V was pared by 5 bases and J by 7 bases, with 9 bases between. The germline gives CDR1 MNHEY, CDR2 SMNVEV (reference sequence).

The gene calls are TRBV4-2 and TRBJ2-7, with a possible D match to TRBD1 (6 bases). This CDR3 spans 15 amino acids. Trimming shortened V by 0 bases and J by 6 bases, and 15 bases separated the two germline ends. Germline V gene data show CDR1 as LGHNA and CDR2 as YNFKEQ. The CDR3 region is CASSQEVSQGFEQYF. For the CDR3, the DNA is TGTGCCAGCAGCCAAGAGGTTAGCCAGGGGTTCGAGCAGTACTTC.

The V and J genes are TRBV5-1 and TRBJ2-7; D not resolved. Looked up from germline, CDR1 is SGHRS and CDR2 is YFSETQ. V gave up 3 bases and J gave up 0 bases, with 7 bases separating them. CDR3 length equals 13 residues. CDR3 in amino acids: CASSSAPSYEQYF. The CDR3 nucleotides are TGCGCCAGCAGCTCCGCTCCCTCCTACGAGCAGTACTTC. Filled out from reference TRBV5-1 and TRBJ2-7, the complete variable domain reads KAGVTQTPRYLIKTRGQQVTLSCSPISGHRSVSWYQQTPGQGLQFLFEYFSETQRNKGNFPGRFSGRQFSNSRSEMNVSTLELGDSALYLCASSSAPSYEQYFGPGTRLTVT.

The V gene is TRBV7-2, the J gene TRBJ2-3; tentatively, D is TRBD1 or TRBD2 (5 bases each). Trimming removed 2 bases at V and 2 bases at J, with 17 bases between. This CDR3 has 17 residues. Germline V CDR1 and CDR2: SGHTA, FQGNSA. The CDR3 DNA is TGTGCCAGCAGCTTATGGGGACGGACCACAGACACAGATACGCAGTATTTT. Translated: CASSLWGRTTDTDTQYF.

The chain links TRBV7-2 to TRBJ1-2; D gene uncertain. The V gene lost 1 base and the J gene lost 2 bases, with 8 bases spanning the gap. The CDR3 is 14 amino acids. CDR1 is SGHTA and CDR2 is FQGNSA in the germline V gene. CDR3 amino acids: CASSLGTSNYGYTF. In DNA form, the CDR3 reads TGTGCCAGCAGCTTAGGGACGTCGAACTATGGCTACACCTTC.

The CDR3 bases are TGTGCCAGCAGACGACAGGGAAGAGAAAAACTGTTTTTT. It encodes CASRRQGREKLFF. The chain carries TRBV2 and TRBJ1-4, with 7 bases that match TRBD1. CDR1 SNHLY and CDR2 FYNNEI come from the germline V gene. The CDR3 runs to 13 residues. Germline trimming cut 6 bases from V and 8 bases from J; bases unmatched to any gene: 6.

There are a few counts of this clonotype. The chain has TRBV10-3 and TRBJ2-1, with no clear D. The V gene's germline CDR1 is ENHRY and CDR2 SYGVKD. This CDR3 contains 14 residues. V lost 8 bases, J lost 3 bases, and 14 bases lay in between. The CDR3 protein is CAISDWDIYNEQFF. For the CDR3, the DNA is TGTGCCATCTCCGACTGGGATATCTACAATGAGCAGTTCTTC.

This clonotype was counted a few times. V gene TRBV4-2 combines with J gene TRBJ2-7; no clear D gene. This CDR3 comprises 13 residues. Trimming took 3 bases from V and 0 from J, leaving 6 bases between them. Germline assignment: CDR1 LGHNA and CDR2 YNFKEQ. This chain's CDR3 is CASSHGSSYEQYF. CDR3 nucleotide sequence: TGTGCCAGCAGCCACGGTAGCTCCTACGAGCAGTACTTC.

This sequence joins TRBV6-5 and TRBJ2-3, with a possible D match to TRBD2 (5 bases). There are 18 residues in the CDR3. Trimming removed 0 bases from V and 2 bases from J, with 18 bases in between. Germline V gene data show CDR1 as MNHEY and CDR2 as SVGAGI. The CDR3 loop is CASSYSLGVLSDTDTQYF. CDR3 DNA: TGTGCCAGCAGTTACTCACTCGGGGTTCTATCCGACACAGATACGCAGTATTTT.

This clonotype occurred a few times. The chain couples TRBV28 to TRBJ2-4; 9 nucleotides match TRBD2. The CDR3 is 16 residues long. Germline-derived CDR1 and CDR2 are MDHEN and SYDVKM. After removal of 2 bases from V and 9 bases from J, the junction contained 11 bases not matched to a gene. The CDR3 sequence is CASSLVPSGMGGIQYF. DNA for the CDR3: TGTGCCAGCAGTTTAGTTCCTAGCGGGATGGGTGGCATTCAGTACTTC.

The CDR3 nucleotides read TGTGCCAGCAGCCCAGAGAGGGTACTAGCGGGCTCCACCGGGGAGCTGTTTTTT. Amino acid sequence: CASSPERVLAGSTGELFF. The chain employs TRBV9 and TRBJ2-2; 9 bases are shared with TRBD2. Losses at the gene ends were 4 bases for V and 4 bases for J; bases not matched to a gene: 14. Germline V gene lookup returns CDR1 SGDLS and CDR2 YYNGEE. There are 18 residues in the CDR3. Combining the CDR3 with reference TRBV9 and TRBJ2-2 gives the whole variable domain DSGVTQTPKHLITATGQRVTLRCSPRSGDLSVYWYQQSLDQGLQFLIQYYNGEERAKGNILERFSAQQFPDLHSELNLSSLELGDSALYFCASSPERVLAGSTGELFFGEGSRLTVL.

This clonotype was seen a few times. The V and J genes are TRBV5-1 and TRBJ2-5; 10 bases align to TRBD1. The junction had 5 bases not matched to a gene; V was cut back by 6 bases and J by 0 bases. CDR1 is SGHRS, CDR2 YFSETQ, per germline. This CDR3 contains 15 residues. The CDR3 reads CASTPGQGNQETQYF. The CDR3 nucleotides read TGCGCCAGCACACCGGGACAGGGGAACCAAGAGACCCAGTACTTC.